This T cell receptor (beta chain) emerged from a study of vaccination effects on CD4 cells after COVID-19. Across the whole study: Either the BNT162b2 or mRNA-1273 vaccine was given to participants in two doses.

Overall study results and limits: In the late period after vaccination, infection- and vaccine-induced clones contracted markedly.

Sequencing was performed with immunoSEQ multiplex PCR; in TCRdb, only in-frame clones are kept and a portion is missing. Of around 40,000 clones listed, around 67% were seen once; the top ten hold over 4%. When around nine days of culture had elapsed, CD4+ T cells were isolated. According to the study, vaccine recipients showed no prior SARS-CoV-2 infection and negative nucleocapsid antibodies. The sample holds one count of this clone. Its antigen is still unknown. The CDR3 loop spans 14 amino acids. With 2 bases removed from V and 2 bases from J, the gap between germline ends came to 9 bases. Germline values: CDR1 MNHEY, CDR2 SVGAGI.

The chain combines TRBV6-5 with TRBJ1-1; D gene uncertain. This TCR was recovered from a human donor who received a COVID-19 vaccine. The input for sequencing was CD4+ T cells from PBMCs cultured without peptide, taken before COVID-19 vaccination. The CDR3 region has the DNA TGTGCCAGCAGTTACGGCACACTAAACACTGAAGCTTTCTTT. This encodes CASSYGTLNTEAFF.